This TCR beta chain was found in a study of blood T cell repertoires in COVID-19. The wider study: Donors in the United States, Italy and Spain gave samples during acute or convalescent COVID-19. T cells, B-cell-depleted T cells, or PBMCs supplied cDNA or gDNA.

Original methodology: How many nucleated cells were present was estimated from reference gene primer amplification. Repertoires were generated with immunoSEQ multiplex PCR, while TCRdb's copy carries only in-frame clones and drops some. From that table come the V and J calls and clone size; the DNA was used to work out D and trimming. The table includes tens of thousands of clones, more than 70% detected once. This CDR3 contains 13 residues. V was clipped by 4 bases and J by 3 bases; unmatched bases: 2. In germline, CDR1 is MNHEY, CDR2 SVGAGI. The chain is built from TRBV6-5 and TRBJ1-1; 7 nucleotides align to TRBD1. Sample: peripheral blood. This receptor was taken from a man aged 80 or over with acute or convalescent COVID-19. This chain's CDR3 is CASSSQGDTEAFF. CDR3 DNA sequence: TGTGCCAGCAGTTCGCAGGGGGACACTGAAGCTTTCTTT.